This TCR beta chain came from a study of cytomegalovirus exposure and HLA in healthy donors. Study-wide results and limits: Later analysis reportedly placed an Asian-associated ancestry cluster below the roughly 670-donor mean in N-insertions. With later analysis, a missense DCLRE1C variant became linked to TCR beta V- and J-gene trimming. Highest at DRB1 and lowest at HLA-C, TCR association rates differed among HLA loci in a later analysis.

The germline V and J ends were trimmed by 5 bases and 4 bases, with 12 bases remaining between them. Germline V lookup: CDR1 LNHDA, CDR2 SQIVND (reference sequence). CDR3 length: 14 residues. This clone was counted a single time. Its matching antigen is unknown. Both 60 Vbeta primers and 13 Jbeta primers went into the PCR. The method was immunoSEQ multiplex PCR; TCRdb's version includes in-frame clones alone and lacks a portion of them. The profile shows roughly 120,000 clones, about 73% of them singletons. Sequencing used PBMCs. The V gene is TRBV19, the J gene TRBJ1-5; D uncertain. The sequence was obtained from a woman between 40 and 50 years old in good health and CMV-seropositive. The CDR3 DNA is TGTGCCAGTAGTTTCGAGGGCGGGAATCAGCCCCAGCATTTT. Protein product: CASSFEGGNQPQHF.